The T cell receptor (beta chain) described here comes from a study of blood T cell repertoires in COVID-19. The germline gives CDR1 LNHDA, CDR2 SQIVND (reference sequence). The CDR3 contains 14 residues. Between the trimmed V and J ends, which lost 4 bases and 2 bases, there was a span of 12 bases. Profiled with immunoSEQ multiplex PCR; TCRdb holds only in-frame clones, not every one. The table has around 130,000 clones, 60% to 85% seen once; the top ten hold around 20%. This clone was seen a handful of times. V and J are TRBV19 and TRBJ2-7; D call uncertain. What was sequenced was peripheral blood. The TCR comes from an older man with acute or convalescent COVID-19. In DNA form, the CDR3 reads TGTGCCAGTAGTACAGTCTTTAACACCTACGAGCAGTACTTC. Protein: CASSTVFNTYEQYF.